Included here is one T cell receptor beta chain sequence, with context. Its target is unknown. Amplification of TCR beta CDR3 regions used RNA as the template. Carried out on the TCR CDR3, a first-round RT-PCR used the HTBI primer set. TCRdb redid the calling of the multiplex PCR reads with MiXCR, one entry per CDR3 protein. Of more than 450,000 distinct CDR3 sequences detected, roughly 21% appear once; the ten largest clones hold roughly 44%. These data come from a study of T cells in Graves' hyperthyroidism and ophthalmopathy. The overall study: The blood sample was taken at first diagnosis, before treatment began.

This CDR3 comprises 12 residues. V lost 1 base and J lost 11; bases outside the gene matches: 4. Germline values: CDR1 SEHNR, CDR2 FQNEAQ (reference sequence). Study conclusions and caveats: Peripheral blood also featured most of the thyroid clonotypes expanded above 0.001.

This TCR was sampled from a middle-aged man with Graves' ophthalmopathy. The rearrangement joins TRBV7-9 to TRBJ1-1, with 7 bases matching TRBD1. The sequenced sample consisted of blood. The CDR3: CASSLDRGDAFF. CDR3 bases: TGTGCCAGCAGCTTAGACAGGGGCGACGCTTTCTTT.